This T cell receptor beta chain is from a study of T cell repertoires in cytomegalovirus infection. Study context: Evidence of both CMV infection and a matching HLA type came from public TCR beta signatures. Study results and caveats: CMV-specific TCR beta clonotypes restricted by HLA-C were the ones dominating the ex vivo response. CMV carriers with the relevant HLA were identified by cumulative public TCR beta family frequency.

CDR3 length equals 16 residues. Germline V lookup: CDR1 SGHVS, CDR2 FNYEAQ. The V end was cut by 1 base, the J end by 6 bases, with 16 bases between. TCRdb re-called the reads through MiXCR, storing one row per CDR3 protein. Among 500,000 to 600,000 distinct CDR3 sequences, more than 15% were seen once, and the ten largest hold 20% to 30%. In this sample, this clonotype turned up many times. What it recognizes is unknown. This sequence was found in a human donor in good health (CMV status not recorded). Some clones in this sample may be carry-over from other donors' samples. Sequenced material: CD8+ T cells from PBMCs. The chain employs TRBV7-6 and TRBJ2-1; D may be TRBD2 (5 bases). The CDR3 here is CASSLVSGLRGNEQFF. The CDR3 region has the DNA TGTGCCAGCAGCTTAGTGAGCGGCCTCCGCGGCAATGAGCAGTTCTTC.